This TCR beta chain is from a study of T-cell reconstitution after alpha-beta-depleted transplantation in children. Germline CDR1 is DFQATT and CDR2 is SNEGSKA (reference sequence). V shed 5 bases, J shed 7 bases, and the junction held 5 bases outside the gene matches. This CDR3 has 12 amino acids. This sample's TCRbeta library carried unique molecular identifier barcodes. In TCRdb, the PCR reads were re-called with MiXCR into one record per CDR3 protein. The sample yields fewer than 550,000 distinct CDR3 sequences, about 10% seen once. Remarks on this clonotype: Its matching antigen is unknown.

General study findings and limits: At day 60, the high TCRbeta diversity found in some patients originated from recipient T cells and thymic progenitors that had survived.

The chain employs TRBV20-1 and TRBJ2-7; the match to TRBD2 covers 10 bases. The clonotype comes from a child aged 2-15 years with inherited bone marrow failure, due to receive a stem cell transplant. The sample here was PBMCs, taken before TCRalphabeta/CD19-depleted stem cell transplant. The CDR3 DNA reads TGCAGTGCTGTAGCGGGGGGCGAGGAGCAGTACTTC. It codes for CSAVAGGEEQYF.